These T cell receptor beta chains were read from a single sample in a study of blood T cell repertoires in COVID-19. Method: immunoSEQ multiplex PCR; TCRdb's copy keeps in-frame clones and lacks some. The data contain 75,000 to 95,000 clones, about 85% of them singletons. Sequences were obtained from peripheral blood. Receptors were obtained from a man older than 75 with active or convalescent COVID-19. CDR3s include the opening cysteine and the closing phenylalanine or tryptophan. The order of the fields is V gene, D gene, J gene, clone size, CDR3 DNA, CDR3 protein. A D gene is named only where the DNA matches it firmly. Expanded clones are given a class, and other clones once, few, many or no size at all.

v_call: TRBV18
d_call: -
j_call: TRBJ1-4
clone_size: once
cdr3_nt: TGTGCCAGCTCACCTTCGGCCCAAGGGAGTGAAAAACTGTTTTTT
cdr3_aa: CASSPSAQGSEKLFF

v_call: TRBV28
d_call: -
j_call: TRBJ2-5
clone_size: -
cdr3_nt: TGTGCCAGCAGCCGGGGACTGAAAGAGACCCAGTACTTC
cdr3_aa: CASSRGLKETQYF

v_call: TRBV2
d_call: TRBD1
j_call: TRBJ1-4
clone_size: -
cdr3_nt: TGTGCCAGCAAACTACCCTGGACAGGTCCAACTAATGAAAAACTGTTTTTT
cdr3_aa: CASKLPWTGPTNEKLFF

v_call: TRBV29-1
d_call: TRBD2
j_call: TRBJ2-3
clone_size: few
cdr3_nt: TGCAGCGTTGGGGTAGCGGGAGCAGATACGCAGTATTTT
cdr3_aa: CSVGVAGADTQYF

v_call: TRBV6-5
d_call: -
j_call: TRBJ1-2
clone_size: -
cdr3_nt: TGTGCCAGCAGTTTCCGGGACACTCTTGGCTACACCTTC
cdr3_aa: CASSFRDTLGYTF

v_call: TRBV6-5
d_call: TRBD1
j_call: TRBJ2-2
clone_size: -
cdr3_nt: TGTGCCAGCACCCGGGACAGCTCAACCGGGGAGCTGTTTTTT
cdr3_aa: CASTRDSSTGELFF

v_call: TRBV7-2
d_call: TRBD2
j_call: TRBJ2-5
clone_size: -
cdr3_nt: TGTGCCAGCAGCTCGGGACTAGCTCTTTCGGAGACCCAGTACTTC
cdr3_aa: CASSSGLALSETQYF

v_call: TRBV27
d_call: TRBD1
j_call: TRBJ2-4
clone_size: -
cdr3_nt: TGTGCCAGCAGTTCCGGGACAGGGGTCCTTTTGGGCAAAAACATTCAGTACTTC
cdr3_aa: CASSSGTGVLLGKNIQYF

v_call: TRBV19
d_call: TRBD1
j_call: TRBJ1-4
clone_size: -
cdr3_nt: TGTGCCAGTAGTAGGACAGGGGGAAAGGATGAAAAACTGTTTTTT
cdr3_aa: CASSRTGGKDEKLFF

v_call: TRBV24-1
d_call: TRBD1
j_call: TRBJ1-5
clone_size: -
cdr3_nt: TGTGCCACCAGCGAAAGGGGGCCTGGCAATCAGCCCCAGCATTTT
cdr3_aa: CATSERGPGNQPQHF

v_call: TRBV5-1
d_call: TRBD2
j_call: TRBJ2-1
clone_size: -
cdr3_nt: TGCGCCAGCAGCTTGGATGGGACTAGCTCTTACAATGAGCAGTTCTTC
cdr3_aa: CASSLDGTSSYNEQFF

v_call: TRBV28
d_call: TRBD1
j_call: TRBJ2-5
clone_size: -
cdr3_nt: TGTGCCAGCAGAACCCGGGACAGGGTTAGGGAGACCCAGTACTTC
cdr3_aa: CASRTRDRVRETQYF

v_call: TRBV28
d_call: TRBD1
j_call: TRBJ1-1
clone_size: -
cdr3_nt: TGTGCCAGCAGTTTATTCCAGGGGGCCCAAGGAGCTTTCTTT
cdr3_aa: CASSLFQGAQGAFF

v_call: TRBV5-1
d_call: TRBD1
j_call: TRBJ1-1
clone_size: few
cdr3_nt: TGCGCCAGCAGCTTGGTGGGACAGGGGAACACTGAAGCTTTCTTT
cdr3_aa: CASSLVGQGNTEAFF

v_call: TRBV19
d_call: -
j_call: TRBJ2-5
clone_size: -
cdr3_nt: TGTGCCAGTAGTAAACATCCACCTAACAGGGTCCCTTTTAGGGGGACCCAGTACTTC
cdr3_aa: CASSKHPPNRVPFRGTQYF

v_call: TRBV7-2
d_call: TRBD1
j_call: TRBJ2-1
clone_size: -
cdr3_nt: TGTGCCAGCAGCCCCCATCGACAGGGGTCGGGAATCGAGCAGTTCTTC
cdr3_aa: CASSPHRQGSGIEQFF

v_call: TRBV6-5
d_call: TRBD2
j_call: TRBJ2-5
clone_size: once
cdr3_nt: TGTGCCAGCAGTTTTTCCGGGACTAGCGGGGGAGAGACCCAGTACTTC
cdr3_aa: CASSFSGTSGGETQYF

v_call: TRBV7-2
d_call: -
j_call: TRBJ2-1
clone_size: -
cdr3_nt: TGTGCCAGCAGCTTAGCGCCCGGGACTGGTGAGCAGTTCTTC
cdr3_aa: CASSLAPGTGEQFF

v_call: TRBV19
d_call: -
j_call: TRBJ2-4
clone_size: -
cdr3_nt: TGTGCCAGTAGTATAGGAACAGTAGCCAAAAACATTCAGTACTTC
cdr3_aa: CASSIGTVAKNIQYF

v_call: TRBV28
d_call: TRBD1
j_call: TRBJ1-6
clone_size: -
cdr3_nt: TGTGCCAGCAGTCCCCCTCGACAGGGCCGGGGTTCACCCCTCCACTTT
cdr3_aa: CASSPPRQGRGSPLHF

v_call: TRBV27
d_call: -
j_call: TRBJ1-4
clone_size: -
cdr3_nt: TGTGCCAGCAAAGGTCAGAGAGGCCATGAAAAACTGTTTTTT
cdr3_aa: CASKGQRGHEKLFF

v_call: TRBV15
d_call: TRBD1
j_call: TRBJ2-5
clone_size: -
cdr3_nt: TGTGCCACCAGCAGATTAGGAAGGGGGACAGGAAGGGAGACCCAGTACTTC
cdr3_aa: CATSRLGRGTGRETQYF